This is a list of T cell receptor beta chains from one sample in a study of T cell changes during pregnancy in multiple sclerosis. Data came from immunoSEQ multiplex PCR; TCRdb stores just in-frame clones and leaves some out. The table lists 100,000 or so clones, around 90% of them singletons. The sample was peripheral blood, taken in the second trimester of pregnancy. All receptors come from a female donor with multiple sclerosis, enrolled in a pregnancy study. The CDR3 runs from the conserved cysteine through the conserved F or W. Fields, in order: D gene, V gene, J gene, CDR3 protein. The D gene is left open where the match is weak.

.	TRBV7-9	TRBJ2-7	CASSRGNSAYEQYF
TRBD1	TRBV7-9	TRBJ1-1	CASSSGQGNEAFF
TRBD1	TRBV9	TRBJ2-2	CASSAPGQGNVGDTGELFF
.	TRBV27	TRBJ1-1	CASSKRDNTEAFF
.	TRBV5-1	TRBJ2-7	CASSTTSNPLLEQYF
TRBD1	TRBV28	TRBJ1-5	CASSLDSHPGQGADQPQHF
TRBD2	TRBV19	TRBJ2-7	CASSIKGTSGGSAYEQYF
TRBD1	TRBV7-9	TRBJ2-4	CASIGTGQVTIQYF
.	TRBV21-1	TRBJ2-3	CASILSGSKRTDTQYF
TRBD2	TRBV4-1	TRBJ2-5	CASSQDSGNEETQYF
.	TRBV9	TRBJ2-3	CASSVAGAPDTQYF
TRBD1	TRBV5-1	TRBJ2-7	CASRFQGDSYEQYF
.	TRBV2	TRBJ2-7	CASMPPYSYEQYF
.	TRBV5-6	TRBJ1-4	CASRRDSEEKLFF
.	TRBV28	TRBJ2-7	CAGGGRLSSYEQYF
.	TRBV2	TRBJ2-2	CASSPIRLGTTNTGELFF
.	TRBV11-2	TRBJ2-3	CASSPLSWSQYF
TRBD1	TRBV7-2	TRBJ1-2	CASSSGELGQRVNYGYTF
.	TRBV5-1	TRBJ2-1	CASSLAGSPLLSSYNEQFF
.	TRBV2	TRBJ2-3	CASSGSTKKDTQYF
TRBD2	TRBV30	TRBJ2-1	CAWSGTSGAYNEQFF
TRBD2	TRBV6-5	TRBJ2-1	CASREGPGNNEQFF
TRBD1	TRBV7-2	TRBJ1-5	CASSPRQGRYSNQPQHF
.	TRBV10-2	TRBJ2-5	CASSAGETQYF
TRBD1	TRBV2	TRBJ1-3	CASRNRGSSGNTIYF
.	TRBV7-6	TRBJ2-1	CASSLSGARVDEQFF
TRBD2	TRBV10-3	TRBJ2-1	CAIRGLAGDIINEQFF
TRBD1	TRBV4-1	TRBJ1-2	CASSHPGTGYGYTF
TRBD1	TRBV7-9	TRBJ1-5	CASSPGTGVHQPQHF
.	TRBV7-8	TRBJ2-3	CASSFLHGSTDTQYF
.	TRBV2	TRBJ2-2	CASRRDGDGELFF
TRBD1	TRBV15	TRBJ1-2	CATSPRGGTAGGYTF
.	TRBV15	TRBJ2-5	CATSRALQNSQETQYF
.	TRBV27	TRBJ1-4	CASSLMGAFGNEKLFF
.	TRBV18	TRBJ2-7	CASSPRVEYEQYF
TRBD1	TRBV29-1	TRBJ1-4	CSVANPTGTVNEKLFF